The following is a T cell receptor (beta chain) sequence with its context. Its antigen is unknown. The trim removed 5 bases at V and 7 bases at J, leaving 4 bases unmatched. In germline, CDR1 is SGHVS, CDR2 FNYEAQ. The CDR3 covers 12 residues. The PCR made use of 60 Vbeta and 13 Jbeta primers. Sequencing was performed with immunoSEQ multiplex PCR; in TCRdb, only in-frame clones are kept and a portion is missing. Here the sample spans roughly 120,000 clones, approximately 82% being singletons. This entry is derived from a study of cytomegalovirus exposure and HLA in healthy donors. Study findings and constraints: Exclusion applied to some V segments, including TRBV6-2 and TRBV6-3, as they were indistinguishable.

The sample consisted of PBMCs. This TCR derives from a man aged 25 to 40 in good health and CMV-seropositive. This chain joins TRBV7-6 and TRBJ1-2; 7 nucleotides agree with TRBD1. The CDR3 loop reads CASSLDRVGYTF. The CDR3 DNA reads as TGTGCCAGCAGCCTCGACAGGGTTGGCTACACCTTC. The full variable domain, with the rest looked up from reference TRBV7-6 and TRBJ1-2, is GAGVSQSPRYKVTKRGQDVALRCDPISGHVSLYWYRQALGQGPEFLTYFNYEAQQDKSGLPNDRFSAERPEGSISTLTIQRTEQRDSAMYRCASSLDRVGYTFGSGTRLTVV.